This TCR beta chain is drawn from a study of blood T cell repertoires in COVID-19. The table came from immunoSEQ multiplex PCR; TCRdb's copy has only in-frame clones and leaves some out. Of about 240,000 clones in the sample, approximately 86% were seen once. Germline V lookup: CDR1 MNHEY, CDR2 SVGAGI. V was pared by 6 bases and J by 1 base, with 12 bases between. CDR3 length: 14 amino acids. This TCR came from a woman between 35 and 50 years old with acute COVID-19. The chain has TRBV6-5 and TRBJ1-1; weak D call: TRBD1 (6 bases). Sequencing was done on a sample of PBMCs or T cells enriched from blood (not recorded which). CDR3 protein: CASSRDIENTEAFF. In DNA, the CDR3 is TGTGCCAGCAGCCGGGACATAGAGAACACTGAAGCTTTCTTT.